Included here is one T cell receptor beta chain sequence, with context. Followed longitudinally, the Seattle patients had been enrolled during active infection. This entry comes from a study of blood T cell repertoires in COVID-19. Looking at the study overall: Sample material is recorded as cDNA or gDNA derived from T cells, B-cell-depleted T cells, or PBMCs.

Clones were sequenced by immunoSEQ multiplex PCR, and TCRdb holds only the in-frame ones, with some missing. Of over 200,000 clones listed, just under 90% are singletons. The sequence came from a man aged 25 to 40 with COVID-19, enrolled during active disease. The sample taken for sequencing was peripheral blood.

CDR3 in DNA: TGCGCCAGCAGCCAAGGGGGACAGGAGAATGAAAAACTGTTTTTT. Translating gives CASSQGGQENEKLFF. The chain employs TRBV4-1 and TRBJ1-4, with 8 positions matching TRBD1. CDR1 is MGHRA and CDR2 is YSYEKL in the germline V gene. V was clipped by 1 base and J by 5 bases; unmatched bases: 3. This CDR3 has 15 residues.